This T cell receptor (beta chain) was retrieved from a study of blood T cell repertoires in COVID-19. Turning to the study itself: The United States, Italy and Spain provided the acute and convalescent COVID-19 samples. PBMCs, B-cell-depleted T cells, or T cells provided the cDNA or gDNA that made up the material.

The V and J ends lost 4 bases and 0 bases respectively, with 16 bases between them. The CDR3 spans 17 residues. Germline V gene lookup returns CDR1 MDHEN and CDR2 SYDVKM. Original analysis: For nucleated cells, counts were estimated from reference gene primer amplification. The table came from immunoSEQ multiplex PCR; TCRdb's copy has only in-frame clones and leaves some out. The DNA was the basis for D and trimming; V, J and clone size are from that table. The sample records around 330,000 clones, more than 75% being singletons. This TCR was sampled from a woman in her forties or fifties with active or convalescent COVID-19. What was sequenced was peripheral blood. This chain links TRBV28 with TRBJ1-5, with D uncertain. DNA for the CDR3: TGTGCCAGCAGTTCGGGGATTTTAGAAGTTAGCAATCAGCCCCAGCATTTT. Translating it yields CASSSGILEVSNQPQHF.